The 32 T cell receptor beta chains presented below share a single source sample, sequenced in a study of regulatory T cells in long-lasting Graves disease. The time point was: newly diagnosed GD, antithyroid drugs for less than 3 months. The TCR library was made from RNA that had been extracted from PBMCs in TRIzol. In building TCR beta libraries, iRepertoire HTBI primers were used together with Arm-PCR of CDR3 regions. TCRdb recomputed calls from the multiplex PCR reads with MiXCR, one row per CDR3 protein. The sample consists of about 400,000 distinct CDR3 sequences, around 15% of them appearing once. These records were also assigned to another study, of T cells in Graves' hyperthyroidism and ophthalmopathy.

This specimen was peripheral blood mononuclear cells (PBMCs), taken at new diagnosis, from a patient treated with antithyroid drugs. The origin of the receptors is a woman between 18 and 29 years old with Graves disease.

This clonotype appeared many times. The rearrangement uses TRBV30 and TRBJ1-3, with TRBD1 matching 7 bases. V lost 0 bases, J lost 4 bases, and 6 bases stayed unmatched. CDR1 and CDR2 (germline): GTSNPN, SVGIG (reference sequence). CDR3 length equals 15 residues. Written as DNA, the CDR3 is TGTGCCTGGAGTGTACGCAGGGGACAGGGAAACACCATATATTTT. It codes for CAWSVRRGQGNTIYF.

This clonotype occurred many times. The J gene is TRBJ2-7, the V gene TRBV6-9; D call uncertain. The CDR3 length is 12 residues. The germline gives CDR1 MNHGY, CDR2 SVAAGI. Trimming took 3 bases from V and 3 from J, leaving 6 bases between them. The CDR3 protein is CASSYTSYEQYF. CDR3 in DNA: TGTGCCAGCAGTTACACCAGCTACGAGCAGTACTTC.

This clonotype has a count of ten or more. The CDR3 region is CASSLTTGTQYF. CDR3 bases: TGTGCCAGCAGTTTAACAACGGGGACGCAGTATTTT. V usage is TRBV12-3 or TRBV12-4 and J usage is TRBJ2-3; D perhaps matches TRBD2 (5 bases). This CDR3 contains 12 residues. V was shortened by 2 bases and J by 9 bases, with 9 bases between the two germline ends.

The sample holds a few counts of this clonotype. CDR3 residues: CASSLGLGAWTGELFF. DNA of the CDR3: TGTGCCAGCAGTTTAGGTCTGGGGGCGTGGACCGGGGAGCTGTTTTTT. The chain employs TRBV12-3 or TRBV12-4 and TRBJ2-2; perhaps TRBD1 as D (6 bases). This CDR3 has 16 amino acids. V was pared by 1 base and J by 5 bases, with 14 bases between.

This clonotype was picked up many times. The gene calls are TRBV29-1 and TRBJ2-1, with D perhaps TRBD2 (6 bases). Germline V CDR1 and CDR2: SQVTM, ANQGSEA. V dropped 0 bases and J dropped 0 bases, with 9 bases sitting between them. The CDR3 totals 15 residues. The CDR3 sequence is CSVEELANSYNEQFF. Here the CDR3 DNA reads TGCAGCGTTGAAGAGCTAGCGAACTCCTACAATGAGCAGTTCTTC.

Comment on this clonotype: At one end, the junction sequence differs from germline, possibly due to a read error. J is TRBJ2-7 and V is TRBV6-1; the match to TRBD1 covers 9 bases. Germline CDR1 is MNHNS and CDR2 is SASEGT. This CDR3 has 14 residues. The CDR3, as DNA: TGTGCCAGTAGTGACCGGACAGGGGTCTACGAGCAGTACTTC. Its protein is CASSDRTGVYEQYF.

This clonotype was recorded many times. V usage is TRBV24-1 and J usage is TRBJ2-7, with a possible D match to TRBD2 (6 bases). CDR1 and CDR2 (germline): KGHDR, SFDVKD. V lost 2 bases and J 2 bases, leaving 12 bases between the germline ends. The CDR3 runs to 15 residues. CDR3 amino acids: CATSDSGDPTYEQYF. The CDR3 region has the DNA TGTGCCACCAGTGATTCGGGGGACCCGACCTACGAGCAGTACTTC.

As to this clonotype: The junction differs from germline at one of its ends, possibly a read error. CDR3: CAIGTSGRSSEQYF. CDR3 DNA sequence: TGCGCCATTGGGACTAGCGGGAGATCTAGCGAGCAGTACTTC. This rearrangement joins TRBV10-3 to TRBJ2-7; TRBD2 matches at 14 bases. The CDR3 contains 14 residues. CDR1 and CDR2 (germline): ENHRY, SYGVKD.

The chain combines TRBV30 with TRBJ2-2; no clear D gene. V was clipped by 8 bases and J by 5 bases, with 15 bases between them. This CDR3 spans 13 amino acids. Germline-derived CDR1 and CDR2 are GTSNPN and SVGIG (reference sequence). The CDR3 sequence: CAALGFPTGELFF. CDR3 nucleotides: TGTGCCGCCCTGGGTTTCCCAACCGGGGAGCTGTTTTTT.

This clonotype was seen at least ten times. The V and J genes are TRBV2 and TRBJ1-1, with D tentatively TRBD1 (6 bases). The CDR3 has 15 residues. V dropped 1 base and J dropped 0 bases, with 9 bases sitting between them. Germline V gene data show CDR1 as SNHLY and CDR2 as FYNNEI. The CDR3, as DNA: TGTGCCAGCAGTGAAGACAGGGCCATGAACACTGAAGCTTTCTTT. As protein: CASSEDRAMNTEAFF.

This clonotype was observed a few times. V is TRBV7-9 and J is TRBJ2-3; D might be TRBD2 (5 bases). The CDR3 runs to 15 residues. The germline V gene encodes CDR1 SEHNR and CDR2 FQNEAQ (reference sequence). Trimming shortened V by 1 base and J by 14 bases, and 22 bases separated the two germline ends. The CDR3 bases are TGTGCCAGCAGCTTAGGGACCCCAGCGGATGGCCCCCCGTATTTT. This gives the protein CASSLGTPADGPPYF. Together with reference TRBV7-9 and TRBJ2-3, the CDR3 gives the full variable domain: DTGVSQNPRHKITKRGQNVTFRCDPISEHNRLYWYRQTLGQGPEFLTYFQNEAQLEKSRLLSDRFSAERPKGSFSTLEIQRTEQGDSAMYLCASSLGTPADGPPYFGPGTRLTVL.

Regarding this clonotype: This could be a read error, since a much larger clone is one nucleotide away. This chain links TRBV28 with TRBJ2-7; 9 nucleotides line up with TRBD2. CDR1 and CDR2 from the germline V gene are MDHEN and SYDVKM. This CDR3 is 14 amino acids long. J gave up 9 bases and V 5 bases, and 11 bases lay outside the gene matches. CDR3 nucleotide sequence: TGTGCCAGCAGTCCTGGACTAGCGTCCGGCGGGCAGTACTTC. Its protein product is CASSPGLASGGQYF. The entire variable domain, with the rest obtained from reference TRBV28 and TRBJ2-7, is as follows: DVKVTQSSRYLVKRTGEKVFLECVQDMDHENMFWYRQDPGLGLRLIYFSYDVKMKEKGDIPEGYSVSREKKERFSLILESASTNQTSMYLCASSPGLASGGQYFGPGTRLTVT.

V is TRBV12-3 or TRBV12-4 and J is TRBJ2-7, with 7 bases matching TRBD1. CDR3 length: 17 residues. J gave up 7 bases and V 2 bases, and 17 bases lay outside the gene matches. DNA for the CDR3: TGTGCCAGCAGTTTAAATCCGCCGGACAGGAGCAGGCATGAGCAGTACTTC. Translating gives CASSLNPPDRSRHEQYF.

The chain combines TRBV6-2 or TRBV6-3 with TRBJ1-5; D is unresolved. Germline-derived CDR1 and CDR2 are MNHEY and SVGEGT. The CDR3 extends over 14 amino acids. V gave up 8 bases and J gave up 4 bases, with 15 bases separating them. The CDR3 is CASCSGPRNQPQHF. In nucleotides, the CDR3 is TGTGCCAGCTGTTCAGGCCCAAGAAATCAGCCCCAGCATTTT.

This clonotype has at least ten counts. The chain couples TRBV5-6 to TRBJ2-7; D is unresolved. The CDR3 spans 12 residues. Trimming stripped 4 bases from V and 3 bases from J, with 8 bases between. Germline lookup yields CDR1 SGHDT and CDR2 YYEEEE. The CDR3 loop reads CASSPLGYEQYF. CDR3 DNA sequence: TGTGCCAGCAGCCCCCTGGGCTACGAGCAGTACTTC.

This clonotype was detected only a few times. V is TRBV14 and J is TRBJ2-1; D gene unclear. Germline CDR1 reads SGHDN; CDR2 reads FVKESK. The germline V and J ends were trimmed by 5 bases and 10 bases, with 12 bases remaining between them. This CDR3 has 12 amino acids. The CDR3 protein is CASSYTRAEQFF. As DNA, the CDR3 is TGTGCCAGCAGCTACACTCGTGCAGAGCAGTTCTTC.

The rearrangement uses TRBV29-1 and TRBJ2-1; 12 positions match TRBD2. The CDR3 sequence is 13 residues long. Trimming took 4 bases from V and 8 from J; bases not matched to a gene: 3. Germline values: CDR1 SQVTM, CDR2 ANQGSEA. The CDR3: CSVVASGGDEQFF. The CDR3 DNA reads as TGCAGCGTTGTAGCTAGCGGGGGGGATGAGCAGTTCTTC.

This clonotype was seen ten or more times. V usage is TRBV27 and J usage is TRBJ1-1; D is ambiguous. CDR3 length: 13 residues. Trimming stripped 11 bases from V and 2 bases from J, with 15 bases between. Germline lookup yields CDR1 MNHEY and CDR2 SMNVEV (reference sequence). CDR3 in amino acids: CAAAWTINTEAFF. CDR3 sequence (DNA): TGTGCCGCCGCATGGACTATCAACACTGAAGCTTTCTTT.

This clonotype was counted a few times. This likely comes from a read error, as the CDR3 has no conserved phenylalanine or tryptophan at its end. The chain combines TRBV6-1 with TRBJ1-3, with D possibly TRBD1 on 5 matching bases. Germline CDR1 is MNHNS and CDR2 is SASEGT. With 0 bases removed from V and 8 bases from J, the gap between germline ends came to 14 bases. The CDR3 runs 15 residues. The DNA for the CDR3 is TGTGCCAGCAGTGAAGCGACGGGACCCGGGGACACCATATATCTT. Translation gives CASSEATGPGDTIYL.

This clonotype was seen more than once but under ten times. The CDR3 DNA sequence: TGTGCCAGCAGCGAAATGGGGCACACCATATATTTT. This translates into CASSEMGHTIYF. The V and J genes are TRBV9 and TRBJ1-3; maybe TRBD1 (5 bases). V shed 3 bases and J shed 8 bases, with 9 bases lying between them. The CDR3 sequence is 12 residues long. CDR1 and CDR2 from the germline V gene are SGDLS and YYNGEE. The full variable domain, rest sourced from reference TRBV9 and TRBJ1-3, is DSGVTQTPKHLITATGQRVTLRCSPRSGDLSVYWYQQSLDQGLQFLIQYYNGEERAKGNILERFSAQQFPDLHSELNLSSLELGDSALYFCASSEMGHTIYFGEGSWLTVV.

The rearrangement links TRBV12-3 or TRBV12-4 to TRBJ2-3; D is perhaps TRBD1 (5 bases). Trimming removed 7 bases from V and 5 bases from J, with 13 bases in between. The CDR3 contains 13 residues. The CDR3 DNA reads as TGTGCCAGCAAGCAGGGTAGGAGAGATACGCAGTATTTT. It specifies CASKQGRRDTQYF.

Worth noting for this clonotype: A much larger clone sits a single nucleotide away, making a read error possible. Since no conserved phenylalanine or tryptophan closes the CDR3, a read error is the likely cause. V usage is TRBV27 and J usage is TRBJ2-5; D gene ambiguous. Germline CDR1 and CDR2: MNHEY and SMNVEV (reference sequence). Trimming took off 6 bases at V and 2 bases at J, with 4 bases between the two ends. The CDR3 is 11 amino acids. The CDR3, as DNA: TGTGCCAGCAGACAACAAGAGACCCAGTACTCC. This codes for CASRQQETQYS.

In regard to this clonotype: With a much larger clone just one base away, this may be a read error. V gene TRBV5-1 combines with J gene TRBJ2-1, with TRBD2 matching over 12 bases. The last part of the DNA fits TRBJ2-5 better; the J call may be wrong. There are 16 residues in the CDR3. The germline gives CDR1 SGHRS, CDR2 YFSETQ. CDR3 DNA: TGCGCCAGCAGCTTGGCAGGACTAGCGGGACAAGGGACCCAGTACTTC. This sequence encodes CASSLAGLAGQGTQYF.

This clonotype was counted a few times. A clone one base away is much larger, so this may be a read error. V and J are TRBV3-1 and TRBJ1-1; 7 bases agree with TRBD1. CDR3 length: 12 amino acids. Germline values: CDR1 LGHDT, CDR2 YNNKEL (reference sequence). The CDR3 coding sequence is TGTGCCAGCCGCCGGGGACAGCAAGAAGCTTCCTTT. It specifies CASRRGQQEASF. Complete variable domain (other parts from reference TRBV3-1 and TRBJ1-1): DTAVSQTPKYLVTQMGNDKSIKCEQNLGHDTMYWYKQDSKKFLKIMFSYNNKELIINETVPNRFSPKSPDKAHLNLHINSLELGDSAVYFCASRRGQQEASFGQGTRLTVV.

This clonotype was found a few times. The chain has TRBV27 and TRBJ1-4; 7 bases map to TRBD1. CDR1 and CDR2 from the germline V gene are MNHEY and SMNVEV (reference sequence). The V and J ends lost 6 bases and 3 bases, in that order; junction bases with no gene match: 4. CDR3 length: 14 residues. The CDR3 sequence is CASSNRGANEKLFF. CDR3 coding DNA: TGTGCCAGCAGCAACAGGGGAGCTAATGAAAAACTGTTTTTT.

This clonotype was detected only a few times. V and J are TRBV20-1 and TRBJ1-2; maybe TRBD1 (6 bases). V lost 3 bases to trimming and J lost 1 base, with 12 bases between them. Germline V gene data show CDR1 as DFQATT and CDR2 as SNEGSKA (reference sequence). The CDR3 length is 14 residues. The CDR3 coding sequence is TGCAGTGCTAGGAGGGGGGACCTTAACTATGGCTACACCTTC. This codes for CSARRGDLNYGYTF.

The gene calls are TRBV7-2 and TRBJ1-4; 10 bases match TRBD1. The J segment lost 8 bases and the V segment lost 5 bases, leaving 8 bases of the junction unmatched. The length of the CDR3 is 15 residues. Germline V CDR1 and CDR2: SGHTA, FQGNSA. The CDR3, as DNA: TGTGCCAGCAGCCCCCGGACAGGGGGAGGCGAAAAACTGTTTTTT. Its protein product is CASSPRTGGGEKLFF.

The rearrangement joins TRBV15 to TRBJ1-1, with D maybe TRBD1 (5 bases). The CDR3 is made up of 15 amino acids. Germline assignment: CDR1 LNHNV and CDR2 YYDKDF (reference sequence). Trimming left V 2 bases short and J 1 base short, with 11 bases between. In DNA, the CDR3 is TGTGCCACCAGCAGACCTTCGGGGCCGAACACTGAAGCTTTCTTT. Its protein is CATSRPSGPNTEAFF.

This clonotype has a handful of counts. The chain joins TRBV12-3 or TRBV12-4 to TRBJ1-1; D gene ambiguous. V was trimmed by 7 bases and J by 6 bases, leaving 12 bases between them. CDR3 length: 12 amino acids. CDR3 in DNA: TGTGCCAGCAAGAAGTTGGCTTCTGAAGCTTTCTTT. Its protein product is CASKKLASEAFF.

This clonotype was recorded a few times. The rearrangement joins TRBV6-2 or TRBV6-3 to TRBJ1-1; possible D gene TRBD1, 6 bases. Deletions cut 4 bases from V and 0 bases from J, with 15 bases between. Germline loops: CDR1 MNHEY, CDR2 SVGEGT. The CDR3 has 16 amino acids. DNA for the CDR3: TGTGCCAGCAGTTCCCGGACAGTAGCCATGAACACTGAAGCTTTCTTT. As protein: CASSSRTVAMNTEAFF.

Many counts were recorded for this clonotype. The CDR3 reads CASSYSWDRAQPQHF. The DNA for the CDR3 is TGTGCCAGCAGTTACTCCTGGGACAGGGCTCAGCCCCAGCATTTT. The V and J genes are TRBV6-2 or TRBV6-3 and TRBJ1-5; 9 bases match TRBD1. CDR1 and CDR2 (germline): MNHEY, SVGEGT. This CDR3 is built from 15 residues. The junction had 3 bases not matched to a gene; V was cut back by 0 bases and J by 6 bases.

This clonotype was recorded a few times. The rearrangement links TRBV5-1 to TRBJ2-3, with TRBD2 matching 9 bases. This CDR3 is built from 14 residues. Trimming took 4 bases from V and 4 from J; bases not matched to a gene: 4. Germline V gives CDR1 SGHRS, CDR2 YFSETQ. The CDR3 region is CASSGGGGADTQYF. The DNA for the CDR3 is TGCGCCAGCAGCGGCGGGGGGGGCGCAGATACGCAGTATTTT.